The rows below give T cell receptor beta chains drawn from one sample of a study of T cells in Graves' hyperthyroidism and ophthalmopathy. TCRdb reprocessed the multiplex PCR reads via MiXCR and lists one record per CDR3 protein. The sample carries approximately 560,000 distinct CDR3 sequences, 15% to 17% recorded once. Sample: blood. The source is a woman aged 25-40 years with Graves' hyperthyroidism. The CDR3 runs from the conserved cysteine through the conserved F or W. Each record gives: V gene, D gene, J gene, clone size, CDR3 protein, CDR3 DNA. D genes are given only for firm matches. Clone size is given for some rows only: seen once, a few or many times, or a class if the clone is expanded.

>TRBV12-3/TRBV12-4|TRBD1|TRBJ1-6|-
CASRRTGGASPLHF
TGTGCCAGCAGACGGACAGGGGGCGCTTCACCCCTCCACTTT
>TRBV12-3/TRBV12-4|-|TRBJ1-2|few
CASSFLRNYGYTF
TGTGCCAGCAGTTTTCTGAGGAACTATGGCTACACCTTC
>TRBV6-5|-|TRBJ2-5|-
CASSNPQGRETQYF
TGTGCCAGCAGTAACCCACAGGGGAGGGAGACCCAGTACTTC
>TRBV12-3/TRBV12-4|-|TRBJ2-7|many
CATSQGAREQYF
TGTGCCACATCCCAAGGGGCTCGTGAGCAGTACTTC
>TRBV3-1|TRBD1|TRBJ1-1|many
CASSQAAGTGRAFF
TGTGCCAGCAGCCAAGCTGCCGGGACAGGGAGGGCTTTCTTT
>TRBV20-1|-|TRBJ2-4|-
CSAGGLPLDPGEENIQYF
TGCAGTGCCGGAGGGCTTCCCCTCGATCCCGGGGAGGAAAACATTCAGTACTTC
>TRBV28|TRBD1|TRBJ1-1|many
CASISQGNDEAFF
TGTGCCAGCATTTCACAGGGGAACGATGAAGCTTTCTTT
>TRBV20-1|-|TRBJ2-2|-
CSGTEGGTGELFF
TGCAGTGGCACGGAAGGGGGCACCGGGGAGCTGTTTTTT
>TRBV5-1|-|TRBJ1-5|many
CASSFRPGENQPQHF
TGCGCCAGCAGCTTTCGGCCAGGAGAAAATCAGCCCCAGCATTTT
>TRBV2|TRBD1|TRBJ1-4|many
CASGKTGGEEKLFF
TGTGCCAGCGGGAAGACAGGGGGCGAGGAAAAACTGTTTTTT
>TRBV5-1|-|TRBJ2-3|few
CASSLEGNSDTQYF
TGCGCCAGCAGCTTGGAGGGGAACTCAGATACGCAGTATTTT
>TRBV20-1|TRBD2|TRBJ2-7|-
CSARGGGTSGSRTYEQYF
TGCAGTGCTAGGGGGGGTGGGACTAGCGGGAGCCGGACCTACGAGCAGTACTTC
>TRBV18|-|TRBJ2-7|many
CASSPPSYEQYF
TGTGCCAGCAGCCCCCCCTCCTACGAGCAGTACTTC
>TRBV9|-|TRBJ2-1|few
CASSVGPLSNEQFF
TGTGCCAGCAGCGTAGGCCCTCTAAGCAATGAGCAGTTCTTC
>TRBV11-3|-|TRBJ2-3|many
CASSLRGSDTQYF
TGTGCCAGCAGCTTAAGGGGGTCGGATACGCAGTATTTT
>TRBV10-3|TRBD2|TRBJ2-7|-
CAISRLAEGYEQYF
TGTGCCATCAGTAGACTAGCGGAGGGCTACGAGCAGTACTTC
>TRBV28|TRBD1|TRBJ2-7|many
CASSPRQGRGYEQYF
TGTGCCAGCAGTCCTCGACAGGGTCGGGGCTACGAGCAGTACTTC
>TRBV2|-|TRBJ2-7|many
CASSADITYEQYF
TGTGCCAGCAGTGCTGACATTACCTACGAGCAGTACTTC
>TRBV4-3|TRBD1|TRBJ1-5|few
CASSQHYSDRAGSNQPQHF
TGCGCCAGCAGCCAACACTACTCGGACAGGGCCGGTAGCAATCAGCCCCAGCATTTT
>TRBV6-1|-|TRBJ1-2|many
CASSRGDYGYTF
TGTGCCAGCAGCCGAGGGGACTATGGCTACACCTTC
>TRBV5-5|-|TRBJ1-6|-
CAGSLFRDDWGLSSYNSPLHF
TGTGCCGGCAGCTTGTTCCGTGACGATTGGGGCCTGAGCTCCTATAATTCACCCCTCCACTTT
>TRBV7-9|TRBD1|TRBJ2-5|many
CASSLGTTGGASRIETQYF
TGTGCCAGCAGCTTAGGGACTACAGGGGGCGCCTCCAGGATAGAGACCCAGTACTTC
>TRBV3-1|TRBD1|TRBJ2-1|many
CASRGQGAPYNEQFF
TGTGCCAGCAGAGGACAGGGGGCGCCCTACAATGAGCAGTTCTTC
>TRBV20-1|-|TRBJ2-5|many
CSARGGPTGETQYF
TGCAGTGCTAGGGGCGGACCCACGGGGGAGACCCAGTACTTC
>TRBV11-2|TRBD2|TRBJ2-3|many
CASSLGVAGGPDTQYF
TGTGCCAGCAGCTTAGGAGTAGCGGGAGGGCCGGATACGCAGTATTTT
>TRBV27|-|TRBJ2-3|few
CASSLFVGVSTDTQYF
TGTGCCAGCAGTTTATTTGTGGGAGTAAGCACAGATACGCAGTATTTT
>TRBV12-3/TRBV12-4|-|TRBJ2-2|many
CASSLYPRNTGELFF
TGTGCCAGCAGTTTATACCCCAGGAACACCGGGGAGCTGTTTTTT
>TRBV6-5|TRBD2|TRBJ2-2|-
CASSYSLAGGDSGELFF
TGTGCCAGCAGTTACTCCTTAGCGGGCGGTGATTCCGGGGAGCTGTTTTTT
>TRBV14|TRBD2|TRBJ2-1|-
CASSQLSGSVYNEQFF
TGTGCCAGCAGCCAACTTAGCGGGAGCGTCTACAATGAGCAGTTCTTC
>TRBV19|-|TRBJ2-1|few
CASSMSGGRVGEQFF
TGTGCCAGTAGTATGAGTGGCGGTAGAGTCGGTGAGCAGTTCTTC
>TRBV5-1|-|TRBJ2-3|-
CASSLVGGPDTQYF
TGCGCCAGCAGCTTGGTAGGAGGCCCAGATACGCAGTATTTT
>TRBV25-1|-|TRBJ2-7|few
CASVSDRWEQYF
TGTGCCAGCGTTTCCGACAGGTGGGAGCAGTACTTC
>TRBV5-1|TRBD2|TRBJ2-1|many
CASRPGTSPYNEQFF
TGCGCCAGCAGGCCCGGGACTAGCCCCTACAATGAGCAGTTCTTC
>TRBV28|-|TRBJ1-4|many
CASSLSGLEKLFF
TGTGCCAGCAGTTTGAGTGGGCTGGAAAAACTGTTTTTT
>TRBV18|-|TRBJ2-7|few
CASSPPKGWAYEQYF
TGTGCCAGCTCACCACCGAAAGGGTGGGCCTACGAGCAGTACTTC
>TRBV2|-|TRBJ2-1|many
CASSDGRASYNEQFF
TGTGCCAGCAGTGACGGCAGGGCCTCCTACAATGAGCAGTTCTTC
>TRBV5-1|-|TRBJ2-7|many
CASSLGLVSTYEQYF
TGCGCCAGCAGCTTGGGACTAGTCAGTACCTACGAGCAGTACTTC
>TRBV5-1|-|TRBJ2-7|-
CASSGGVREQYF
TGCGCCAGCTCAGGGGGGGTTCGCGAGCAGTACTTC
>TRBV12-3/TRBV12-4|-|TRBJ2-1|-
CASSEGFDEQFF
TGTGCCAGTTCCGAGGGGTTCGACGAGCAGTTCTTC
>TRBV14|-|TRBJ2-6|few
CASSQHNSGANVLTF
TGTGCCAGCAGCCAACACAACTCTGGGGCCAACGTCCTGACTTTC
>TRBV20-1|TRBD2|TRBJ2-3|-
CSARDPFVTSGSWGTDTQYF
TGCAGTGCTAGAGATCCCTTCGTCACTAGCGGGAGTTGGGGCACAGATACGCAGTATTTT
>TRBV28|-|TRBJ2-1|many
CASGVGGTDFNEQFF
TGTGCCAGCGGGGTCGGCGGGACGGATTTCAATGAGCAGTTCTTC
>TRBV18|-|TRBJ2-7|-
CASSITGTAGPREQYF
TGTGCCAGCTCAATAACCGGGACGGCCGGCCCCCGAGAGCAGTACTTC
>TRBV29-1|-|TRBJ2-5|-
CSVERGTQETQYF
TGCAGCGTTGAACGGGGGACCCAAGAGACCCAGTACTTC
>TRBV11-2|-|TRBJ2-3|many
CAVSRTDTQYF
TGTGCCGTGAGTCGCACAGATACGCAGTATTTT
>TRBV20-1|TRBD2|TRBJ2-7|many
CSARNLAGVTYEQYF
TGCAGTGCTAGAAACCTAGCGGGAGTTACCTACGAGCAGTACTTC
>TRBV2|-|TRBJ1-1|many
CASSEQGFTEAFF
TGTGCCAGCAGTGAACAGGGTTTCACTGAAGCTTTCTTT
>TRBV7-9|TRBD2|TRBJ2-1|many
CASSLSAGRLNEQFF
TGTGCCAGCAGCTTATCGGCCGGGAGGCTTAATGAGCAGTTCTTC
>TRBV5-1|-|TRBJ1-4|few
CASSFGQGNEKLFF
TGCGCCAGCAGCTTCGGTCAGGGGAATGAAAAACTGTTTTTT
>TRBV20-1|TRBD1|TRBJ1-2|many
CSAHATGGHYGYTF
TGCAGTGCTCACGCGACAGGGGGGCACTATGGCTACACCTTC
>TRBV25-1|-|TRBJ2-1|-
CASSVSPAAPYNEQFF
TGTGCCAGCAGTGTTAGCCCCGCGGCCCCCTACAATGAGCAGTTCTTC
>TRBV20-1|-|TRBJ1-5|many
CSAGGWGLGNQPQHF
TGCAGTGCTGGTGGTTGGGGTTTGGGCAATCAGCCCCAGCATTTT
>TRBV28|-|TRBJ2-7|many
CASSLGGPREQYF
TGTGCCAGCAGTTTAGGGGGACCTAGAGAGCAGTACTTC
>TRBV20-1|-|TRBJ2-2|-
CSARQKTGLNTGELFF
TGCAGTGCTAGACAAAAGACAGGACTCAACACCGGGGAGCTGTTTTTT
>TRBV11-2|TRBD1|TRBJ1-3|few
CASSPGTALNTIYF
TGTGCCAGCAGCCCTGGGACAGCGCTAAACACCATATATTTT
>TRBV5-8|TRBD1|TRBJ1-3|-
CASSFPTGLNGNTIYF
TGTGCCAGCAGTTTTCCGACAGGGCTTAACGGAAACACCATATATTTT
>TRBV11-2|TRBD1|TRBJ2-6|many
CASSSWTGESGANVLTF
TGTGCCAGCAGCTCCTGGACAGGGGAGTCTGGGGCCAACGTCCTGACTTTC
>TRBV13|-|TRBJ2-5|few
CASSLGRGGVTQYF
TGTGCCAGCAGCTTAGGCAGGGGAGGAGTGACCCAGTACTTC
>TRBV20-1|-|TRBJ1-4|few
CSARRGTNEKLFF
TGCAGTGCTAGAAGGGGGACTAATGAAAAACTGTTTTTT
>TRBV5-4|TRBD1|TRBJ2-1|few
CASSPRETGVEQFF
TGTGCCAGCAGCCCCCGGGAGACAGGGGTCGAGCAGTTCTTC